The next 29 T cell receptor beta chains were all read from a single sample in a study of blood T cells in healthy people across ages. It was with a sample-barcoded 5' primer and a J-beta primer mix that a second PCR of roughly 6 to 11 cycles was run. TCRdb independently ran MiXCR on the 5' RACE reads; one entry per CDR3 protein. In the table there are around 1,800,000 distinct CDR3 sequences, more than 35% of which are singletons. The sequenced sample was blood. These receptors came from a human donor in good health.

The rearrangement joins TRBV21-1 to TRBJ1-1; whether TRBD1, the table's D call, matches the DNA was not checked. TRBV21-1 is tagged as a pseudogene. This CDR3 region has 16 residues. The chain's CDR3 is CASSKTAVDSLTEAFF. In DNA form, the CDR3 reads TGTGCCAGCAGCAAAACGGCGGTGGACAGCTTAACTGAAGCTTTCTTT.

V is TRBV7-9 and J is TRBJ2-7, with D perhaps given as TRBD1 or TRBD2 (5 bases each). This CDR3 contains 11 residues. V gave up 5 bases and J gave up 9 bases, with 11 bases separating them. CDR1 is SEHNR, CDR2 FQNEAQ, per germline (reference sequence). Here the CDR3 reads CASSPRDAQYF. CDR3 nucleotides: TGTGCCAGCAGCCCCCGGGACGCGCAGTACTTC.

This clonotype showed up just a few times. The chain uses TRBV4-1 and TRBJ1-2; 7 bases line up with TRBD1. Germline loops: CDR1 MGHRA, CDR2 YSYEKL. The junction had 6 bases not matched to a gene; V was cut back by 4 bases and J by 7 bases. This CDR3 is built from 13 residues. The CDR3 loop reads CASSRTTGVGYTF. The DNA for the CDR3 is TGCGCCAGCAGCCGAACAACAGGGGTTGGCTACACCTTC.

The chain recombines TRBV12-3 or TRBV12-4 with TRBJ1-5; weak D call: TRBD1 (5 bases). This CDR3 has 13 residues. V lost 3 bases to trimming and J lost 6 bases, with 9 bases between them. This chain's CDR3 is CASSLGGVQPQHF. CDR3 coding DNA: TGTGCCAGCAGTTTGGGGGGGGTTCAGCCCCAGCATTTT.

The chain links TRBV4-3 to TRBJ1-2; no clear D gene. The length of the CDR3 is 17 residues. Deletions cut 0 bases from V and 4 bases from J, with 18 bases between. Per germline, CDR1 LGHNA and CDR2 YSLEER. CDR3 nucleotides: TGCGCCAGCAGCCAAGATAAATACCGGGGTGAAAGCTATGGCTACACCTTC. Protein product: CASSQDKYRGESYGYTF.

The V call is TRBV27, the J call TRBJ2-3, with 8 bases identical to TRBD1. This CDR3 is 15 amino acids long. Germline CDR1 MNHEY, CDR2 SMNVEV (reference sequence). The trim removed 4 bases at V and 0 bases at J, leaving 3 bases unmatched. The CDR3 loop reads CASSSDRESTDTQYF. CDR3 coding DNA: TGTGCCAGCAGTTCGGACAGGGAGAGCACAGATACGCAGTATTTT.

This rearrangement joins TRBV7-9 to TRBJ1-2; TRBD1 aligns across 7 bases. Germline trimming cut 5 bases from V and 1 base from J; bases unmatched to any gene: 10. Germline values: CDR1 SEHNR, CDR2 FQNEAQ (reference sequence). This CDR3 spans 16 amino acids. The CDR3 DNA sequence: TGTGCCAGCAGCCCCGCCCGACAGGGAAATAACTATGGCTACACCTTC. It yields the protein CASSPARQGNNYGYTF.

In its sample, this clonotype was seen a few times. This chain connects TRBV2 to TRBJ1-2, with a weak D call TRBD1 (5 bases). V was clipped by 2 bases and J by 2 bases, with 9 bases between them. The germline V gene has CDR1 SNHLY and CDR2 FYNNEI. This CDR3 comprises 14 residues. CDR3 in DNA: TGTGCCAGCAGTGAATTGGAGGGGAACTATGGCTACACCTTC. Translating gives CASSELEGNYGYTF.

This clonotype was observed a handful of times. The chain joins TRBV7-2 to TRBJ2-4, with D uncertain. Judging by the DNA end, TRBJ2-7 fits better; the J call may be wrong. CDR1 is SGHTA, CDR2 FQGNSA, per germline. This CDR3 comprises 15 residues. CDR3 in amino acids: CASSLPQQGCDEQYF. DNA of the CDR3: TGTGCCAGCAGCTTACCCCAACAAGGCTGCGACGAGCAGTACTTC.

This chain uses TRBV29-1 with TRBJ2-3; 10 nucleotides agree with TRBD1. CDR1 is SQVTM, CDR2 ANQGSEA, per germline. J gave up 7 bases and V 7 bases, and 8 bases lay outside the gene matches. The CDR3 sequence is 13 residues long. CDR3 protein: CSANDRGLYTQYF. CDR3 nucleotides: TGCAGCGCTAACGACAGGGGGCTCTATACGCAGTATTTT.

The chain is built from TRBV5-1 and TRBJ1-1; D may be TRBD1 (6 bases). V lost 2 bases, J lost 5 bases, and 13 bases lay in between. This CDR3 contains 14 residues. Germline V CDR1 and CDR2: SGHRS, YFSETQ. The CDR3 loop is CASSFAPGQTEAFF. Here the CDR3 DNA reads TGCGCCAGCAGCTTCGCTCCGGGACAAACTGAAGCTTTCTTT. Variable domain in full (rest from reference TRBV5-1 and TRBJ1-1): KAGVTQTPRYLIKTRGQQVTLSCSPISGHRSVSWYQQTPGQGLQFLFEYFSETQRNKGNFPGRFSGRQFSNSRSEMNVSTLELGDSALYLCASSFAPGQTEAFFGQGTRLTVV.

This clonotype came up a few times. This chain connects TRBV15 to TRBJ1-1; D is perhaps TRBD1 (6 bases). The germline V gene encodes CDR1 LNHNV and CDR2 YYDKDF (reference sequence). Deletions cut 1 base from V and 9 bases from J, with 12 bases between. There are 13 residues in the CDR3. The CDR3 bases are TGTGCCACCAGCAGAGCCGGGGGGCGGCAAGCTTTCTTT. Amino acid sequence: CATSRAGGRQAFF.

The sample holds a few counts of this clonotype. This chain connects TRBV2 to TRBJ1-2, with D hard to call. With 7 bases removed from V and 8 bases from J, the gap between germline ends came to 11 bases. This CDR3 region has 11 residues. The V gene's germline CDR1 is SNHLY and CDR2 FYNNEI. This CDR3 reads CASKEGRGYTF. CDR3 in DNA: TGTGCCAGCAAGGAGGGAAGAGGCTACACCTTC.

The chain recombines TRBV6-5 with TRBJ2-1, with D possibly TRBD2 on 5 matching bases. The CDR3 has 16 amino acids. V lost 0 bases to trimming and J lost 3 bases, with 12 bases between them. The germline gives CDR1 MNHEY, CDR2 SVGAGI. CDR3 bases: TGTGCCAGCAGTTACTCGAGACTAAGGGTCTACAATGAGCAGTTCTTC. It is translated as CASSYSRLRVYNEQFF.

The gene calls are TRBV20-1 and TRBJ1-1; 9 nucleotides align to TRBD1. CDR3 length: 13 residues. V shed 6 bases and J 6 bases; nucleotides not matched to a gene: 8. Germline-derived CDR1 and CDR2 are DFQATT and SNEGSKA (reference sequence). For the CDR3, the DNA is TGCAGTGCCGGACAGGGGATCATATCTGAAGCTTTCTTT. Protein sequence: CSAGQGIISEAFF.

The CDR3 nucleotides are TGCGCCAGCAGCCTGATATGGGGCCAGAGGACAGGGGCCGGGGGAGTTGAGCAGTTCTTC. Encoded protein: CASSLIWGQRTGAGGVEQFF. This chain links TRBV4-3 with TRBJ2-1; 9 bases agree with TRBD1. Trimming cost V 4 bases and J 9 bases; bases outside gene matches: 25. Germline V lookup: CDR1 LGHNA, CDR2 YSLEER. CDR3 size: 20 residues.

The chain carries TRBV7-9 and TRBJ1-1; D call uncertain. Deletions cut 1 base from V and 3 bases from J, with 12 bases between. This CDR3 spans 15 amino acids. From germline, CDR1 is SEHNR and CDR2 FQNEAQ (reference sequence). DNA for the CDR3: TGTGCCAGCAGCTTAGGGCCACCCCAGGACACTGAAGCTTTCTTT. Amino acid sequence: CASSLGPPQDTEAFF.

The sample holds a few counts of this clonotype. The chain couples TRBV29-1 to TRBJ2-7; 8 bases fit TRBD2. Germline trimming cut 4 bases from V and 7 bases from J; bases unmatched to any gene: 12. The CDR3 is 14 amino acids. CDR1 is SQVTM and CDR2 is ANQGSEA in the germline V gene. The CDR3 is CSVVERGQVSEQYF. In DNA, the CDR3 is TGCAGCGTTGTTGAGCGGGGGCAAGTAAGTGAGCAGTACTTC.

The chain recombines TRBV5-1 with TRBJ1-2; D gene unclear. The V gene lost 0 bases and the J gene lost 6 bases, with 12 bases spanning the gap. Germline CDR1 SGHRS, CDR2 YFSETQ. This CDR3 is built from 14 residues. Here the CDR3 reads CASSLEFGTNGYTF. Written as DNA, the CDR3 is TGCGCCAGCAGCTTGGAGTTTGGAACCAATGGCTACACCTTC. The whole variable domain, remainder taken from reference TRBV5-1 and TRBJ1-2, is KAGVTQTPRYLIKTRGQQVTLSCSPISGHRSVSWYQQTPGQGLQFLFEYFSETQRNKGNFPGRFSGRQFSNSRSEMNVSTLELGDSALYLCASSLEFGTNGYTFGSGTRLTVV.

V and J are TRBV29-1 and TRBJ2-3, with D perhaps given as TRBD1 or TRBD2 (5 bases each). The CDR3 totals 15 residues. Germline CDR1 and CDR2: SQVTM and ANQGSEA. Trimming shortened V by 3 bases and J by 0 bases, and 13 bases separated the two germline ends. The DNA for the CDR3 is TGCAGCGTTGACCATCGGGACCGGAGCACAGATACGCAGTATTTT. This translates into CSVDHRDRSTDTQYF.

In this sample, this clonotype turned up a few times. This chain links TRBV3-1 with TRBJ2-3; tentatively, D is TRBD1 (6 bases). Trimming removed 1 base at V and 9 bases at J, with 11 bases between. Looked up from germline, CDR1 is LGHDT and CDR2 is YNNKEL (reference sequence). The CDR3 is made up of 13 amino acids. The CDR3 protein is CASSQVSTGTQYF. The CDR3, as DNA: TGTGCCAGCAGCCAAGTGTCAACAGGGACGCAGTATTTT.

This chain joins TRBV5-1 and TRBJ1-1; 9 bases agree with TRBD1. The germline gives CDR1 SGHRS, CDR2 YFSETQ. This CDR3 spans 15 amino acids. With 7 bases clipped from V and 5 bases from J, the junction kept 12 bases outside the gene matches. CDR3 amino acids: CASGNDRGSITEAFF. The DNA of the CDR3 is TGCGCCAGCGGGAACGACAGGGGGTCGATTACTGAAGCTTTCTTT.

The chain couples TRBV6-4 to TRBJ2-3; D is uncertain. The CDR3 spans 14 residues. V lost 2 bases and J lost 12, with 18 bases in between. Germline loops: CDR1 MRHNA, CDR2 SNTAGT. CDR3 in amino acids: CASSDGGASGTQYF. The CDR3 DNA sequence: TGTGCCAGCAGTGACGGCGGTGCATCAGGTACACAGTATTTT.

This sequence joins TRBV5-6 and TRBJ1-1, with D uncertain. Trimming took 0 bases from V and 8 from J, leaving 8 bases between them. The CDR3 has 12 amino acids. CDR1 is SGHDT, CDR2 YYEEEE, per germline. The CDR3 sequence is CASSLEQLEAFF. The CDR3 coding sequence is TGTGCCAGCAGCTTGGAGCAGTTAGAAGCTTTCTTT.

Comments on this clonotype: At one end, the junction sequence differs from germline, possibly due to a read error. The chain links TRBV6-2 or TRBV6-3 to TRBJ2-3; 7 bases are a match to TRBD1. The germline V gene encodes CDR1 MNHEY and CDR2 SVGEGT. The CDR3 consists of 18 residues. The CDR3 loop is CASSYLRDSVSSTGTQYF. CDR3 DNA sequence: TGTGCCAGCAGTTACCTCCGGGACAGCGTCTCTAGCACAGGTACGCAGTATTTT.

The CDR3: CASSSVETGMGAYNEQFF. In nucleotides, the CDR3 is TGTGCCAGCAGCTCAGTCGAGACAGGGATGGGGGCCTACAATGAGCAGTTCTTC. The chain employs TRBV7-3 and TRBJ2-1; 7 positions match TRBD1. The CDR3 runs to 18 residues. Germline loops: CDR1 SGHTA, CDR2 FQGTGA. V lost 4 bases to trimming and J lost 2 bases; unmatched junction nucleotides: 14. Using reference TRBV7-3 and TRBJ2-1 for the parts outside the CDR3, the full variable domain is GAGVSQTPSNKVTEKGKYVELRCDPISGHTALYWYRQSLGQGPEFLIYFQGTGAADDSGLPNDRFFAVRPEGSVSTLKIQRTERGDSAVYLCASSSVETGMGAYNEQFFGPGTRLTVL.

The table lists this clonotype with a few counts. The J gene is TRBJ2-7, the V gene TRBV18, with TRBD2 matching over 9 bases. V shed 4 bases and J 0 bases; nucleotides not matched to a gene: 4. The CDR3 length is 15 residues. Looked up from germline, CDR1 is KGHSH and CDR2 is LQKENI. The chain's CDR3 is CASSLAGVPSYEQYF. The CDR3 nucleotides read TGTGCCAGCTCACTAGCGGGGGTCCCCTCCTACGAGCAGTACTTC. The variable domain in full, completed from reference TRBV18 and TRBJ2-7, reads NAGVMQNPRHLVRRRGQEARLRCSPMKGHSHVYWYRQLPEEGLKFMVYLQKENIIDESGMPKERFSAEFPKEGPSILRIQQVVRGDSAAYFCASSLAGVPSYEQYFGPGTRLTVT.

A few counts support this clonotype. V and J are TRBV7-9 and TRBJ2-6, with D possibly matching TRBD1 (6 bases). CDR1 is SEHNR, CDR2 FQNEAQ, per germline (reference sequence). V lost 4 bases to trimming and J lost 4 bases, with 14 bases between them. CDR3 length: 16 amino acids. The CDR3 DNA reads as TGTGCCAGCAGCTGGGGACATCGCCGAGGGGCCAACGTCCTGACTTTC. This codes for CASSWGHRRGANVLTF.

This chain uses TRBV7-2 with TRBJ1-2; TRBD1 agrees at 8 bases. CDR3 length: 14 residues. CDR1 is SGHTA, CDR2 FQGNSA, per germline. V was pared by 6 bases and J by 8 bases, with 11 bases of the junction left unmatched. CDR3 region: CASRKLRGLGGYTF. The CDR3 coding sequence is TGTGCCAGCAGAAAACTCAGGGGGCTCGGGGGCTACACCTTC.